This T cell receptor beta chain was retrieved from a study of tumor-infiltrating lymphocytes in localized non-small cell lung cancer. General study results and limits: Immunotypes IM1 and IM2 had similar TCR-derived T-cell fractions.

Profiled with immunoSEQ multiplex PCR; TCRdb holds only in-frame clones, not every one. The profile shows some 29,000 clones, roughly 85% of them singletons. Trimming cost V 2 bases and J 2 bases, with 10 bases left between them. The germline V gene has CDR1 GTSNPN and CDR2 SVGIG (reference sequence). The CDR3 loop spans 14 amino acids. This clone is medium-sized in the sample. The antigen is undetermined. The V call is TRBV30, the J call TRBJ1-5; D is ambiguous. The receptor comes from a human donor with non-small cell lung cancer. The specimen was lung tumor tissue. CDR3 in amino acids: CAWSSGIGNQPQHF. CDR3 bases: TGTGCCTGGAGTAGTGGAATTGGCAATCAGCCCCAGCATTTT.